This T cell receptor (beta chain) was retrieved from a study of beta chain features in type 1 diabetes (dated by TCRdb to 2016 to 2018). Looking at the study overall: Mean age, gender distribution, total cell number and subset yield were not different between patients and healthy donors. Naive and central memory subsets were obtained from all 28 donors, but regulatory and stem cell-like memory subsets were isolated from only 8 patients and roughly eight healthy donors. The study compared TCRB repertoires of sorted circulating CD4+ T cell subsets between recently diagnosed type 1 diabetes patients and matched healthy donors. A total of around 100 million sorted cells were examined across all samples, and RNA yield correlated strongly with the number of cells per subset. Beyond this particular receptor, the publication reports: Shorter templates might have been favored by PCR, but patient and control samples were amplified and corrected together, so both groups would have been affected equally by any skew. Sequencing cDNA rather than genomic DNA could over-represent highly expressing activated cells, although activation and CD3 levels did not differ between groups. Naive, central memory and regulatory TCRB repertoires appeared more similar among patients than among healthy donors. HLA sub-analyses involved small numbers of individuals, so any influence of HLA type on TCRB rearrangement remained unresolved. In all four CD4+ subsets, TCRB CDR3 length was moderately but significantly shorter in type 1 diabetes patients. Fewer insertions and more nucleotide deletions at VDJ recombination sites were observed in patients with type 1 diabetes, implying thymic rearrangement abnormalities.

Each donor gave one peripheral blood draw, about 110 mL on average, collected into heparinised tubes. A BD FACSAria II and a panel including CD45RO, CCR7, CD25, CD127, CD95 and CD27 were used to sort naive, central memory, regulatory and stem cell-like memory CD4+ T cells. All sorted populations exceeded 95% purity. PBMCs were isolated right away by Lymphoprep density gradient centrifugation and were stained directly, without culture. So that batch effects would be minimized, each experiment stained and sorted samples in pairs, pairing one healthy donor with one patient. The entire amount of isolated RNA was reverse transcribed using the High Capacity cDNA Reverse Transcription Kit, so the sequenced TCRB transcripts were expressed ones. Deep immunoSEQ sequencing was performed on naive, central memory and regulatory T cell samples, with an average of around 3.5 million total reads per sample. Sorted cells were lysed in RLT buffer and RNA was extracted with DNase-treated RNeasy Micro or Mini kits, depending on cell number. Each cell subset was processed separately to prevent cross-contamination, with patient and healthy donor samples processed together. The immunoSEQ multiplex PCR was used to amplify TCRB sequences from cDNA, yielding 87-bp fragments that span the CDR3 region. The amplicons were sequenced using the Illumina HiSeq platform. Turning to the authors' computational methods: PCR bias was computationally corrected using synthetic template baselines, reads within Hamming distance 2 were collapsed, and singletons that could not be merged were discarded. Reads were aligned against IMGT so that V, D and J genes, CDR3 length and insertions or deletions at six rearrangement sites could be assigned. Within each subset, clonotype counts were normalized to sorted cell number, and only after that were true diversity and Gini coefficients computed with the tcR R package. Repertoire sharing was quantified using the overlap coefficient calculated on TCRB nucleotide sequences. Out-of-frame TCRB sequences from naive cells were analyzed as a proxy for the pre-selection repertoire. TCRdb re-hosts the immuneACCESS table, in-frame sequences only. Its copies lack some clones; in the studies checked, an unresolved V gene accounts for under half of them, and the cause for the rest is not known. V, J and clone size are taken as reported in that table, and D and trimming were inferred from the DNA itself. The sample table holds hundreds of thousands of clones, of which roughly an eighth were seen once. The ten largest clones add up to roughly 0.018% of the sample.

The germline V and J ends show losses of 5 bases and 5 bases respectively, and no gene match explains 10 bases of the junction. The CDR3 spans 15 residues, from the cysteine through the phenylalanine. The sequence is cut down to CDR3 DNA, 45 bases in frame from base 1. The germline V gene provides CDR1 SGHAT and CDR2 FQNNGV. This clone was seen more than once but under ten times. The target of this receptor is not known. Qualities for individual bases were not recorded, and no much larger clone is one base off. The source is a man aged 30 to 39 with type 1 diabetes. The V and J genes are TRBV11-2 and TRBJ2-3, and TRBD1 aligns with 7 junction nucleotides. Material for sequencing was naive CD4+ T cells from blood. The label giving this sample's cell subset or site can be read as: true naive CD4+ T cells. This receptor has the CDR3 CASSEDRAIIDTQYF. The DNA sequence is as follows: TGTGCCAGCAGCGAAGACAGGGCAATCATAGATACGCAGTATTTT. The CDR3 plus the reference TRBV11-2 and TRBJ2-3 genes for the other parts give the full variable domain: EAGVAQSPRYKIIEKRQSVAFWCNPISGHATLYWYQQILGQGPKLLIQFQNNGVVDDSQLPKDRFSAERLKGVDSTLKIQPAKLEDSAVYLCASSEDRAIIDTQYFGPGTRLTVL.